This TCR beta chain emerged from a study of blood T cell repertoires in COVID-19. Background on the study: The United States, Italy and Spain were the sources of the acute and convalescent COVID-19 samples.

The CDR3 sequence is 13 residues long. The V and J ends lost 7 bases and 8 bases, in that order; junction bases with no gene match: 8. Germline CDR1 reads SNHLY; CDR2 reads FYNNEI. Sequencing used immunoSEQ multiplex PCR; TCRdb keeps in-frame clones, though not all of them. The sample contains some 93,000 clones, approximately 86% of which appear only once. This chain joins TRBV2 and TRBJ1-2, with 9 bases lining up with TRBD1. The clonotype comes from a woman over 75 with acute or convalescent COVID-19. The sequenced sample consisted of peripheral blood. The CDR3 spells CASKIQGAGGYTF. Written as DNA, the CDR3 is TGTGCCAGCAAGATACAGGGGGCTGGAGGCTACACCTTC.